The 32 T cell receptor beta chains given below trace back to one sample, sequenced in a study of control samples from healthy donors and cancer patients. The table came from immunoSEQ multiplex PCR; TCRdb's copy has only in-frame clones and leaves some out. The data show 190,000 or so clones, about 93% seen once. The specimen sequenced was blood. These receptors all stem from a man in his late teens or twenties in good health.

This chain links TRBV5-1 with TRBJ2-7, with D hard to call. The germline V gene encodes CDR1 SGHRS and CDR2 YFSETQ. Between the trimmed V and J ends, which lost 1 base and 2 bases, there was a span of 7 bases. The CDR3 is 13 residues long. The CDR3 sequence: CASSLLVPYEQYF. The CDR3 bases are TGCGCCAGCAGCTTGTTAGTACCCTACGAGCAGTACTTC. Combining the CDR3 with reference TRBV5-1 and TRBJ2-7 gives the whole variable domain KAGVTQTPRYLIKTRGQQVTLSCSPISGHRSVSWYQQTPGQGLQFLFEYFSETQRNKGNFPGRFSGRQFSNSRSEMNVSTLELGDSALYLCASSLLVPYEQYFGPGTRLTVT.

This clone was seen only once. The chain uses TRBV5-1 and TRBJ2-1; D is uncertain. There are 13 residues in the CDR3. Trimming stripped 0 bases from V and 4 bases from J, with 5 bases between. Germline V gives CDR1 SGHRS, CDR2 YFSETQ. The CDR3 loop reads CASSLVAYNEQFF. The CDR3 region has the DNA TGCGCCAGCAGCTTGGTTGCTTACAATGAGCAGTTCTTC.

This chain joins TRBV27 and TRBJ2-7; D may correspond to TRBD1 or TRBD2 (6 bases each). The V gene's germline CDR1 is MNHEY and CDR2 SMNVEV (reference sequence). V lost 5 bases and J lost 2, with 10 bases in between. This CDR3 is built from 13 residues. CDR3 sequence reads: CASSPRGAYEQYF. For the CDR3, the DNA is TGTGCCAGCAGTCCAAGGGGGGCCTACGAGCAGTACTTC.

J is TRBJ2-6 and V is TRBV18; no reliable D call. The CDR3 is 19 residues long. Germline loops: CDR1 KGHSH, CDR2 LQKENI. Trimming removed 3 bases from V and 1 base from J, with 19 bases in between. CDR3 sequence: CASSPQEHGFRSGANVLTF. CDR3 sequence (DNA): TGTGCCAGCTCACCTCAAGAGCACGGCTTTCGATCTGGGGCCAACGTCCTGACTTTC.

The chain recombines TRBV7-3 with TRBJ2-3, with D unclear. V lost 4 bases and J 7 bases, leaving 12 bases between the germline ends. There are 13 residues in the CDR3. Germline CDR1 is SGHTA and CDR2 is FQGTGA. CDR3 coding DNA: TGTGCCAGCAGCTCATCCCCAGAAAATACGCAGTATTTT. This gives the protein CASSSSPENTQYF.

This clone was observed a handful of times. This rearrangement joins TRBV30 to TRBJ2-3, with D unresolved. CDR1 is GTSNPN and CDR2 is SVGIG in the germline V gene (reference sequence). This CDR3 has 12 residues. The V and J ends lost 2 bases and 2 bases respectively, with 5 bases between them. The CDR3 here is CAWSTPTDTQYF. CDR3 nucleotide sequence: TGTGCCTGGAGTACGCCCACAGATACGCAGTATTTT.

The rearrangement uses TRBV14 and TRBJ2-7, with D possibly matching TRBD1 (6 bases). The germline V gene encodes CDR1 SGHDN and CDR2 FVKESK. V was pared by 3 bases and J by 7 bases, with 16 bases between. This CDR3 contains 14 residues. The CDR3 here is CASSHLDRPGEQYF. The CDR3 DNA sequence: TGTGCCAGCAGCCACCTCGACAGGCCGGGGGAGCAGTACTTC.

V gene TRBV5-5 combines with J gene TRBJ1-4, with D perhaps TRBD1 (5 bases). Germline V gene sequence: CDR1 SGHKS, CDR2 YYEKEE (reference sequence). This CDR3 has 12 residues. V lost 0 bases, J lost 11 bases, and 8 bases lay in between. CDR3 amino acids: CASSLGGGKLFF. In DNA, the CDR3 is TGTGCCAGCAGCTTGGGGGGCGGGAAACTGTTTTTT. Full variable domain (rest looked up from reference TRBV5-5 and TRBJ1-4): DAGVTQSPTHLIKTRGQQVTLRCSPISGHKSVSWYQQVLGQGPQFIFQYYEKEERGRGNFPDRFSARQFPNYSSELNVNALLLGDSALYLCASSLGGGKLFFGSGTQLSVL.

The chain uses TRBV19 and TRBJ2-5, with 11 bases identical to TRBD2. The germline gives CDR1 LNHDA, CDR2 SQIVND (reference sequence). The ends lost 7 bases at V and 3 bases at J; junction bases unmatched: 4. This CDR3 is 14 amino acids long. As DNA, the CDR3 is TGTGCCAGTAAAGTAGCGGGGGGGAAAGAGACCCAGTACTTC. Residues: CASKVAGGKETQYF.

The chain is built from TRBV19 and TRBJ2-7; D is perhaps TRBD1 (6 bases). Deletions cut 6 bases from V and 5 bases from J, with 14 bases between. CDR3 length equals 13 residues. CDR1 is LNHDA, CDR2 SQIVND, per germline (reference sequence). Here the CDR3 reads CASSPDRFHEQYF. CDR3 nucleotides: TGTGCCAGTAGCCCCGACAGGTTTCACGAGCAGTACTTC.

The chain has TRBV20-1 and TRBJ2-7; D ambiguous. CDR3 length: 11 residues. Germline V gene sequence: CDR1 DFQATT, CDR2 SNEGSKA (reference sequence). Trimming took off 1 base at V and 5 bases at J, with 6 bases between the two ends. CDR3 in amino acids: CSARGPDEQYF. As DNA, the CDR3 is TGCAGTGCTAGAGGCCCGGACGAGCAGTACTTC.

This chain connects TRBV5-1 to TRBJ1-2; 7 nucleotides agree with TRBD1. V lost 3 bases and J lost 6; bases outside the gene matches: 5. The CDR3 is made up of 13 amino acids. CDR1 is SGHRS and CDR2 is YFSETQ in the germline V gene. The CDR3 is CASSSQGTDGYTF. The CDR3 region has the DNA TGCGCCAGCAGCTCACAGGGGACGGATGGCTACACCTTC.

The rearrangement links TRBV4-2 to TRBJ1-2; 9 bases match TRBD1. The germline gives CDR1 LGHNA, CDR2 YNFKEQ. The CDR3 is 15 residues long. J was trimmed by 8 bases and V by 0 bases; bases with no gene match: 7. The CDR3: CASSQEFGQGYGYTF. DNA for the CDR3: TGTGCCAGCAGCCAAGAATTCGGACAGGGGTACGGCTACACCTTC.

The chain couples TRBV6-5 to TRBJ2-3; 8 bases are a match to TRBD2. V lost 8 bases, J lost 6 bases, and 10 bases stayed unmatched. The CDR3 spans 14 residues. Germline V gives CDR1 MNHEY, CDR2 SVGAGI. The CDR3 protein is CASAGGENGDTQYF. In nucleotides, the CDR3 is TGTGCCAGCGCCGGGGGGGAGAATGGGGATACGCAGTATTTT.

The gene calls are TRBV3-1 (or the pseudogene TRBV3-2) and TRBJ2-3, with 8 bases identical to TRBD1. The CDR3 sequence is 17 residues long. V was pared by 1 base and J by 5 bases, with 11 bases of the junction left unmatched. Germline CDR1 reads LGHDT; CDR2 reads YNNKEL (reference sequence). DNA for the CDR3: TGTGCCAGCAGCCAAGTATACCGGGACAGGAGAGGAGATACGCAGTATTTT. It encodes CASSQVYRDRRGDTQYF.

The genes are TRBV11-3 and TRBJ2-7; the D gene could be TRBD1 or TRBD2 (5 bases each). This CDR3 region has 15 residues. The germline V gene encodes CDR1 SGHNT and CDR2 YENEEA. Trimming took off 2 bases at V and 2 bases at J, with 13 bases between the two ends. CDR3 bases: TGTGCCAGCAGCTTAATGGGGACCGGACCCTACGAGCAGTACTTC. As protein: CASSLMGTGPYEQYF.

This chain links TRBV4-1 with TRBJ2-4; D perhaps matches TRBD2 (6 bases). V was pared by 4 bases and J by 0 bases, with 16 bases between. Germline V gives CDR1 MGHRA, CDR2 YSYEKL. The CDR3 is 17 amino acids. The CDR3 DNA sequence: TGCGCCAGCAGCCTAGGCCCGGGGGTTGGAGCCAAAAACATTCAGTACTTC. Translating gives CASSLGPGVGAKNIQYF.

The chain has TRBV18 and TRBJ2-1; D gene ambiguous. Germline CDR1 reads KGHSH; CDR2 reads LQKENI. The CDR3 totals 17 residues. Trimming cost V 3 bases and J 0 bases, with 15 bases left between them. CDR3 sequence (DNA): TGTGCCAGCTCACCGTTCGCGAGTTTGAGCTCCTACAATGAGCAGTTCTTC. Translated, it gives CASSPFASLSSYNEQFF.

CDR3 DNA: TGTGCCAGCAGCTCTTCAGACAGGGCCAACGTCCTGACTTTC. Protein sequence: CASSSSDRANVLTF. The V call is TRBV7-9, the J call TRBJ2-6; D is unresolved. The germline gives CDR1 SEHNR, CDR2 FQNEAQ (reference sequence). Between the trimmed V and J ends, which lost 4 bases and 5 bases, there was a span of 9 bases. CDR3 length: 14 residues.

The chain recombines TRBV6-4 with TRBJ2-1; a possible D gene is TRBD2 (6 bases). This CDR3 region has 13 residues. Trimming pared 3 bases from V and 10 bases from J, leaving 13 bases between. Germline CDR1 MRHNA, CDR2 SNTAGT. CDR3 loop: CASSEGGIREQFF. For the CDR3, the DNA is TGTGCCAGCAGTGAGGGCGGGATTAGGGAGCAGTTCTTC.

V gene TRBV10-3 combines with J gene TRBJ2-2; D unresolved. The CDR3 has 16 residues. Germline values: CDR1 ENHRY, CDR2 SYGVKD. Trimming pared 8 bases from V and 1 base from J, leaving 17 bases between. The CDR3 DNA sequence: TGTGCCATCCGGTCGGTCAGAAGCGTGAACACCGGGGAGCTGTTTTTT. Amino acid sequence: CAIRSVRSVNTGELFF.

This clone was counted a few times. The chain has TRBV25-1 and TRBJ1-6, with 7 bases matching TRBD1. The CDR3 covers 15 residues. V lost 6 bases and J lost 7; bases outside the gene matches: 9. Germline V gene lookup returns CDR1 MGHDK and CDR2 SYGVNS. CDR3 residues: CASSDAGRGNSPLHF. CDR3 coding DNA: TGTGCCAGCAGCGATGCGGGCAGGGGGAATTCACCCCTCCACTTT.

V is TRBV7-9 and J is TRBJ2-1; TRBD2 aligns across 7 bases. Per the germline V gene, CDR1 is SEHNR and CDR2 is FQNEAQ (reference sequence). V gave up 4 bases and J gave up 4 bases; unmatched junction bases: 7. The CDR3 has 15 residues. This CDR3 is CASSSSGAYYNEQFF. CDR3 nucleotide sequence: TGTGCCAGCAGCTCCAGCGGGGCATATTACAATGAGCAGTTCTTC.

The chain recombines TRBV9 with TRBJ1-6; 7 bases line up with TRBD1. CDR1 and CDR2 from the germline V gene are SGDLS and YYNGEE. The CDR3 runs to 14 residues. The V and J ends lost 4 bases and 8 bases, in that order; junction bases with no gene match: 6. CDR3 DNA: TGTGCCAGCAGCCCAGGGGGGTATGATTCACCCCTCCACTTT. Its protein product is CASSPGGYDSPLHF.

The rearrangement joins TRBV12-5 to TRBJ2-1; D may be TRBD2 (6 bases). Germline CDR1 and CDR2: LGHNT and FRNRAP. With 8 bases removed from V and 0 bases from J, the gap between germline ends came to 17 bases. There are 16 residues in the CDR3. DNA of the CDR3: TGTGCTAGTTTTAGCGGAGGCTCTAGCTCCTACAATGAGCAGTTCTTC. It codes for CASFSGGSSSYNEQFF.

V and J are TRBV28 and TRBJ1-4, with 9 positions matching TRBD1. Looked up from germline, CDR1 is MDHEN and CDR2 is SYDVKM. The CDR3 runs to 15 residues. Trimming took 5 bases from V and 6 from J; bases not matched to a gene: 7. The CDR3 sequence is CASSTGQGRDEKLFF. DNA for the CDR3: TGTGCCAGCAGTACTGGACAGGGGAGAGATGAAAAACTGTTTTTT. Variable domain in full (rest from reference TRBV28 and TRBJ1-4): DVKVTQSSRYLVKRTGEKVFLECVQDMDHENMFWYRQDPGLGLRLIYFSYDVKMKEKGDIPEGYSVSREKKERFSLILESASTNQTSMYLCASSTGQGRDEKLFFGSGTQLSVL.

The rearrangement uses TRBV28 and TRBJ1-6; D is ambiguous. V was pared by 2 bases and J by 8 bases, with 10 bases between. CDR1 MDHEN and CDR2 SYDVKM come from the germline V gene. The CDR3 is 14 amino acids. The CDR3 DNA is TGTGCCAGCAGTTTACGGCAGGACCATTCACCCCTCCACTTT. It specifies CASSLRQDHSPLHF.

This clone was seen a few times. The chain combines TRBV10-1 with TRBJ2-7; 7 nucleotides agree with TRBD1. Trimming at V came to 3 bases and at J to 1 base, leaving 3 bases not matched to a gene. This CDR3 is built from 14 residues. Germline V lookup: CDR1 WNHNN, CDR2 SYGVQD (reference sequence). The CDR3 here is CASSEGGPSYEQYF. CDR3 nucleotide sequence: TGCGCCAGCAGTGAAGGGGGCCCATCCTACGAGCAGTACTTC.

The genes are TRBV5-1 and TRBJ2-7; the D call may be TRBD1 or TRBD2 (6 bases each). Germline loops: CDR1 SGHRS, CDR2 YFSETQ. Trimming cost V 4 bases and J 3 bases, with 17 bases left between them. This CDR3 contains 15 residues. The CDR3 sequence: CASSMTGQTSYEQYF. CDR3 nucleotide sequence: TGCGCCAGCAGCATGACCGGACAGACTAGCTACGAGCAGTACTTC.

This chain connects TRBV6-5 to TRBJ1-6, with 7 bases fitting TRBD1. The CDR3 covers 16 residues. V gave up 2 bases and J gave up 7 bases; unmatched junction bases: 8. Germline loops: CDR1 MNHEY, CDR2 SVGAGI. CDR3 sequence: CASSYALGTANSPLHF. For the CDR3, the DNA is TGTGCCAGCAGTTACGCCTTGGGGACAGCCAATTCACCCCTCCACTTT.

This rearrangement joins TRBV28 to TRBJ1-3; tentative D call: TRBD1 (5 bases). In germline, CDR1 is MDHEN, CDR2 SYDVKM. The CDR3 length is 16 residues. Between the trimmed V and J ends, which lost 6 bases and 0 bases, there was a span of 15 bases. CDR3 nucleotide sequence: TGTGCCAGCAGCCCATCAGGGTTCCACTCTGGAAACACCATATATTTT. Its protein product is CASSPSGFHSGNTIYF.

This clone was seen a single time. The rearrangement uses TRBV30 and TRBJ1-2; 9 positions match TRBD1. This CDR3 comprises 14 residues. The germline V gene encodes CDR1 GTSNPN and CDR2 SVGIG (reference sequence). J was trimmed by 4 bases and V by 4 bases; bases with no gene match: 7. The CDR3 coding sequence is TGTGCCTGGACTCGTGAGACAGGGGGCTATGGCTACACCTTC. Protein: CAWTRETGGYGYTF.